The 20 T cell receptor beta chains presented below share a single source sample, sequenced in a study of cytomegalovirus exposure and HLA in healthy donors. Data came from immunoSEQ multiplex PCR; TCRdb stores just in-frame clones and leaves some out. Of 200,000 to 250,000 clones listed, approximately 88% were seen once; the top ten hold roughly an eighth. The sequencing input was PBMCs. Receptors were obtained from a woman younger than 45 in good health and CMV-seropositive.

This sequence joins TRBV4-1 and TRBJ1-2; D might be TRBD1 (5 bases). The ends were cut back, 0 bases at V and 4 bases at J, with 12 bases in the middle. Germline-derived CDR1 and CDR2 are MGHRA and YSYEKL. The CDR3 has 15 residues. This chain's CDR3 is CASSQDLDSAYGYTF. Here the CDR3 DNA reads TGCGCCAGCAGCCAAGATCTCGACAGCGCCTATGGCTACACCTTC.

The table lists this clone with a count of one. The V and J genes are TRBV30 and TRBJ1-1, with D hard to call. This CDR3 is built from 13 residues. Germline-derived CDR1 and CDR2 are GTSNPN and SVGIG (reference sequence). The V and J ends lost 0 bases and 3 bases respectively, with 8 bases between them. The CDR3 region is CAWSVLWDTEAFF. DNA of the CDR3: TGTGCCTGGAGTGTTCTGTGGGACACTGAAGCTTTCTTT. Full variable domain (rest looked up from reference TRBV30 and TRBJ1-1): SQTIHQWPATLVQPVGSPLSLECTVEGTSNPNLYWYRQAAGRGLQLLFYSVGIGQISSEVPQNLSASRPQDRQFILSSKKLLLSDSGFYLCAWSVLWDTEAFFGQGTRLTVV.

J is TRBJ2-6 and V is TRBV19; D remains unclear. Germline CDR1 LNHDA, CDR2 SQIVND (reference sequence). The CDR3 has 15 amino acids. V lost 2 bases to trimming and J lost 0 bases, with 5 bases between them. The CDR3 loop reads CASSIITSGANVLTF. For the CDR3, the DNA is TGTGCCAGTAGTATAATAACCTCTGGGGCCAACGTCCTGACTTTC.

The chain employs TRBV9 and TRBJ2-5, with TRBD2 matching 12 bases. Germline V gives CDR1 SGDLS, CDR2 YYNGEE. The CDR3 consists of 16 residues. Trimming took 2 bases from V and 2 from J; bases not matched to a gene: 4. Here the CDR3 DNA reads TGTGCCAGCAGCGTGAGCGGGACTAGCGGGCAAGAGACCCAGTACTTC. Its translation is CASSVSGTSGQETQYF.

This chain uses TRBV28 with TRBJ1-5, with TRBD1 matching over 8 bases. This CDR3 has 17 residues. Per germline, CDR1 MDHEN and CDR2 SYDVKM. V was clipped by 5 bases and J by 0 bases; unmatched bases: 9. CDR3 amino acids: CASSTLRQGYSNQPQHF. In DNA, the CDR3 is TGTGCCAGCAGTACCCTTCGACAGGGGTATAGCAATCAGCCCCAGCATTTT.

This clone was seen a single time. This chain links TRBV9 with TRBJ1-1, with D hard to call. CDR1 and CDR2 (germline): SGDLS, YYNGEE. V lost 0 bases, J lost 1 base, and 7 bases lay in between. The CDR3 consists of 14 residues. The CDR3: CASSVAPGNTEAFF. The CDR3 nucleotides read TGTGCCAGCAGCGTAGCCCCGGGGAACACTGAAGCTTTCTTT.

This clone was counted a single time. This chain joins TRBV28 and TRBJ2-3, with D perhaps matching TRBD1 (5 bases). Germline V gene data show CDR1 as MDHEN and CDR2 as SYDVKM. V dropped 6 bases and J dropped 6 bases, with 10 bases sitting between them. This CDR3 is 12 amino acids long. For the CDR3, the DNA is TGTGCCAGCAGCTTTGGGGCCGATACGCAGTATTTT. Its translation is CASSFGADTQYF.

This sequence joins TRBV27 and TRBJ1-5, with D tentatively TRBD1 (5 bases). V was cut by 1 base and J by 1 base, with 20 bases left in between. The CDR3 sequence is 19 residues long. CDR1 is MNHEY and CDR2 is SMNVEV in the germline V gene (reference sequence). The CDR3 nucleotides read TGTGCCAGCAGTTTATGTCTCCCAGGGAAAATAGGCAGCAATCAGCCCCAGCATTTT. Its translation is CASSLCLPGKIGSNQPQHF.

The V call is TRBV10-3, the J call TRBJ2-7, with D tentatively TRBD1 (6 bases). In germline, CDR1 is ENHRY, CDR2 SYGVKD. The germline V and J ends were trimmed by 6 bases and 5 bases, with 14 bases remaining between them. The CDR3 runs to 13 residues. DNA for the CDR3: TGTGCCATCAGCCCCTTAACAGGGAACGAGCAGTACTTC. This translates into CAISPLTGNEQYF.

The chain combines TRBV28 with TRBJ1-2; D uncertain. CDR1 and CDR2 (germline): MDHEN, SYDVKM. The V end was cut by 3 bases, the J end by 8 bases, with 10 bases between. The CDR3 length is 12 residues. CDR3 in amino acids: CASSLWLGGYTF. CDR3 nucleotides: TGTGCCAGCAGTTTGTGGCTGGGCGGCTACACCTTC.

In the case of this clone: Within the sample, other DNA sequences also encode this same CDR3. J is TRBJ2-7 and V is TRBV30; D not certain. Germline-derived CDR1 and CDR2 are GTSNPN and SVGIG (reference sequence). V gave up 0 bases and J gave up 3 bases, with 6 bases separating them. The CDR3 is 12 amino acids. The CDR3 reads CAWSVGLYEQYF. As DNA, the CDR3 is TGTGCCTGGAGTGTTGGGCTCTACGAGCAGTACTTC. Looking up the rest from reference TRBV30 and TRBJ2-7 gives the full variable domain: SQTIHQWPATLVQPVGSPLSLECTVEGTSNPNLYWYRQAAGRGLQLLFYSVGIGQISSEVPQNLSASRPQDRQFILSSKKLLLSDSGFYLCAWSVGLYEQYFGPGTRLTVT.

Regarding this clone: This sample also contains other DNA sequences that code for the same CDR3. V gene TRBV9 combines with J gene TRBJ1-2; D unclear. Germline V gene sequence: CDR1 SGDLS, CDR2 YYNGEE. V lost 0 bases to trimming and J lost 4 bases, with 4 bases between them. CDR3 size: 12 residues. CDR3 region: CASSVGVYGYTF. Here the CDR3 DNA reads TGTGCCAGCAGCGTAGGGGTCTATGGCTACACCTTC.

The J gene is TRBJ2-4, the V gene TRBV11-2; perhaps TRBD2 as D (6 bases). The CDR3 spans 14 residues. Trimming stripped 5 bases from V and 4 bases from J, with 12 bases between. Germline V lookup: CDR1 SGHAT, CDR2 FQNNGV. The CDR3 spells CASSPGGHKNIQYF. The CDR3 DNA reads as TGTGCCAGCAGCCCCGGAGGGCATAAAAACATTCAGTACTTC.

The chain has TRBV9 and TRBJ2-2; D is possibly TRBD1 (5 bases). The CDR3 runs 15 residues. CDR1 and CDR2 (germline): SGDLS, YYNGEE. V lost 1 base and J lost 4, with 11 bases in between. CDR3 residues: CASSVTTRATGELFF. CDR3 DNA sequence: TGTGCCAGCAGCGTAACAACCAGGGCCACCGGGGAGCTGTTTTTT.

The CDR3 sequence is CATNRAKGYGYTF. The CDR3, as DNA: TGTGCCACGAACAGGGCAAAGGGCTATGGCTACACCTTC. This rearrangement joins TRBV6-5 to TRBJ1-2, with D possibly TRBD1 on 6 matching bases. Per the germline V gene, CDR1 is MNHEY and CDR2 is SVGAGI. The ends were cut back, 10 bases at V and 4 bases at J, with 16 bases in the middle. The CDR3 spans 13 residues.

The chain employs TRBV5-1 and TRBJ2-1; D is possibly TRBD1 (6 bases). V dropped 0 bases and J dropped 10 bases, with 11 bases sitting between them. The length of the CDR3 is 13 residues. Germline V CDR1 and CDR2: SGHRS, YFSETQ. In DNA form, the CDR3 reads TGCGCCAGCAGCTTGGTCTTCGGACAGGAGCAGTTCTTC. Protein product: CASSLVFGQEQFF.

This chain links TRBV28 with TRBJ2-2, with 9 bases that match TRBD1. The trim removed 5 bases at V and 3 bases at J, leaving 4 bases unmatched. Germline CDR1 reads MDHEN; CDR2 reads SYDVKM. The CDR3 consists of 15 residues. The DNA of the CDR3 is TGTGCCAGCAGTGTCCGGGACAGGGACACCGGGGAGCTGTTTTTT. Protein product: CASSVRDRDTGELFF.

In DNA form, the CDR3 reads TGTGCCTGGAGTGTACACGGGAATACGCAGTATTTT. It is translated as CAWSVHGNTQYF. V usage is TRBV30 and J usage is TRBJ2-3, with a weak D call TRBD2 (5 bases). The CDR3 is 12 amino acids. V was cut by 0 bases and J by 7 bases, with 8 bases left in between. The germline V gene has CDR1 GTSNPN and CDR2 SVGIG (reference sequence). The complete variable domain, with remaining parts taken from reference TRBV30 and TRBJ2-3, reads SQTIHQWPATLVQPVGSPLSLECTVEGTSNPNLYWYRQAAGRGLQLLFYSVGIGQISSEVPQNLSASRPQDRQFILSSKKLLLSDSGFYLCAWSVHGNTQYFGPGTRLTVL.

The rearrangement uses TRBV4-1 and TRBJ2-7; the match to TRBD2 covers 8 bases. Germline CDR1 is MGHRA and CDR2 is YSYEKL. The CDR3 has 14 amino acids. V gave up 1 base and J gave up 7 bases; unmatched junction bases: 6. DNA for the CDR3: TGCGCCAGCAGCCAAGGGATAGCGGGAAGGGAGCAGTACTTC. It translates to CASSQGIAGREQYF.

CDR3 sequence: CAISGEKLFF. CDR3 nucleotides: TGTGCCATCAGTGGGGAAAAACTGTTTTTT. The genes are TRBV10-3 and TRBJ1-4; no clear D. Looked up from germline, CDR1 is ENHRY and CDR2 is SYGVKD. Trimming removed 4 bases from V and 8 bases from J, with 2 bases in between. The CDR3 extends over 10 amino acids.